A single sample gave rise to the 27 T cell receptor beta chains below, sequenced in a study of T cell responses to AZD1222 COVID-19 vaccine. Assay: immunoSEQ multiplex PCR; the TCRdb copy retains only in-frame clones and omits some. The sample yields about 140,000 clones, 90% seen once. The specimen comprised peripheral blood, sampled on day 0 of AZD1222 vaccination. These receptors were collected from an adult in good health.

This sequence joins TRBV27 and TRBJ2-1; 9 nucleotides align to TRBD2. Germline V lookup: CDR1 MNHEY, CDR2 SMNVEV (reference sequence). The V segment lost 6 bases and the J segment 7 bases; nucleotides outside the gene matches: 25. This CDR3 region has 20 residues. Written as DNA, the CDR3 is TGTGCCAGCAGCCCCCCTCCCTTAGGAGCGGGGGGACTACAAGGGAATGAGCAGTTCTTC. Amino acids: CASSPPPLGAGGLQGNEQFF.

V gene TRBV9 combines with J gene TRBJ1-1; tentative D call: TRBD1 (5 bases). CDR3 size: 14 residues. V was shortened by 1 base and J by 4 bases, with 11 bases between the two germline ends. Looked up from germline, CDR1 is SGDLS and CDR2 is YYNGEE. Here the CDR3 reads CASSVRMGGTEAFF. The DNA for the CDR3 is TGTGCCAGCAGCGTACGGATGGGGGGCACTGAAGCTTTCTTT.

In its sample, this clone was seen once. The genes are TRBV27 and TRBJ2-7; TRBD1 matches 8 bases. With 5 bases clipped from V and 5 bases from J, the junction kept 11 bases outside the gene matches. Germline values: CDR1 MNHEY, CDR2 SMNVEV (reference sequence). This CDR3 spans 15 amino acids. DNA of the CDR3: TGTGCCAGCAGTCCACGACAGGGGTATAGCGACGAGCAGTACTTC. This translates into CASSPRQGYSDEQYF.

CDR3 in DNA: TGTGCCAGCACGACTAGCGGGGGGGCCCGGGATACGCAGTATTTT. Translated, it gives CASTTSGGARDTQYF. This chain links TRBV9 with TRBJ2-3; 14 positions agree with TRBD2. V trimming: 6 bases; J trimming: 6 bases; junction bases outside the gene matches: 6. The CDR3 runs 15 residues. Germline CDR1 and CDR2: SGDLS and YYNGEE. The whole variable domain, filled in from reference TRBV9 and TRBJ2-3, reads DSGVTQTPKHLITATGQRVTLRCSPRSGDLSVYWYQQSLDQGLQFLIQYYNGEERAKGNILERFSAQQFPDLHSELNLSSLELGDSALYFCASTTSGGARDTQYFGPGTRLTVL.

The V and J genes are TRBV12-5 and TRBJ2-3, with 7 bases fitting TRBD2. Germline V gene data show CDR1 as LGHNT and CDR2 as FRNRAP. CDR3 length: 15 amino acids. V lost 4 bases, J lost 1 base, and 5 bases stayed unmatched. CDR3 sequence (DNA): TGTGCTAGTGGTTCGAGCGGGGACGGCACAGATACGCAGTATTTT. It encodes CASGSSGDGTDTQYF.

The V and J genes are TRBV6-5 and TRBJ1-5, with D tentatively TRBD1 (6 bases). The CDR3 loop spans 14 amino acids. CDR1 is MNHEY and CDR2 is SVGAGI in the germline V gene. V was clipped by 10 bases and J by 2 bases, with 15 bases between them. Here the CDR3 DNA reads TGTGCCACCACGAGGGCAGGGGGCAATCAGCCCCAGCATTTT. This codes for CATTRAGGNQPQHF.

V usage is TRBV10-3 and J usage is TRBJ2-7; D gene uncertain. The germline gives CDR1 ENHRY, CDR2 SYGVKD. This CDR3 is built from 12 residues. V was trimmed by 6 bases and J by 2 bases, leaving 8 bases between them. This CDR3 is CAISEYAYEQYF. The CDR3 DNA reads TGTGCCATCAGCGAATATGCCTACGAGCAGTACTTC.

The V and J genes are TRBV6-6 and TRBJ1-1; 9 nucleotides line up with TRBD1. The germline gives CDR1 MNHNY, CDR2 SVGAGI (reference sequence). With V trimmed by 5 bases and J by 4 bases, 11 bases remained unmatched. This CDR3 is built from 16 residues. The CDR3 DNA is TGTGCCAGCAGTCCTCTGACAGGGGGAAGGGGCACTGAAGCTTTCTTT. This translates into CASSPLTGGRGTEAFF.

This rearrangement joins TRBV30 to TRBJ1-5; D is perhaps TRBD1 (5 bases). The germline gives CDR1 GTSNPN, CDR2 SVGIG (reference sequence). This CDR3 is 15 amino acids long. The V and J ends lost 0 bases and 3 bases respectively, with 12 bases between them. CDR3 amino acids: CAWSVRGGVNQPQHF. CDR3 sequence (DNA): TGTGCCTGGAGTGTACGGGGCGGGGTCAATCAGCCCCAGCATTTT.

In DNA form, the CDR3 reads TGTGCCAGTAGCCCCGGGACCCACAGGGGTTTGAACTATGGCTACACCTTC. The encoded protein is CASSPGTHRGLNYGYTF. The V and J genes are TRBV19 and TRBJ1-2, with 7 bases matching TRBD1. Per the germline V gene, CDR1 is LNHDA and CDR2 is SQIVND (reference sequence). V shed 6 bases, J shed 2 bases, and the junction held 15 bases outside the gene matches. The CDR3 contains 17 residues. The full variable domain, completed using reference TRBV19 and TRBJ1-2, is DGGITQSPKYLFRKEGQNVTLSCEQNLNHDAMYWYRQDPGQGLRLIYYSQIVNDFQKGDIAEGYSVSREKKESFPLTVTSAQKNPTAFYLCASSPGTHRGLNYGYTFGSGTRLTVV.

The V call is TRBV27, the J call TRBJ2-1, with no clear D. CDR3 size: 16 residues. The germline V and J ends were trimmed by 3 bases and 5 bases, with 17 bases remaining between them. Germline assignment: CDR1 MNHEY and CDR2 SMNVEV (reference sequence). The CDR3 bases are TGTGCCAGCAGTTTCGGAGCCCAGGCTATCAACAATGAGCAGTTCTTC. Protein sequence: CASSFGAQAINNEQFF.

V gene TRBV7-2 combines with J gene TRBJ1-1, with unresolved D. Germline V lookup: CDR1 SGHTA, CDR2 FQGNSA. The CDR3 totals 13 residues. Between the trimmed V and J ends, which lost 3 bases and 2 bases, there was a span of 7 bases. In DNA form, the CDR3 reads TGTGCCAGCAGCTTTGTGGAAAACACTGAAGCTTTCTTT. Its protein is CASSFVENTEAFF.

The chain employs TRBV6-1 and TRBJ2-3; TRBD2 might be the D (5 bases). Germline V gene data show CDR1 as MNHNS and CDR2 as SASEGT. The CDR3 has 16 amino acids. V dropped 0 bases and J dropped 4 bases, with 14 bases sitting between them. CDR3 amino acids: CASSEAGAPFADTQYF. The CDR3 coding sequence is TGTGCCAGCAGTGAAGCGGGAGCGCCTTTCGCAGATACGCAGTATTTT.

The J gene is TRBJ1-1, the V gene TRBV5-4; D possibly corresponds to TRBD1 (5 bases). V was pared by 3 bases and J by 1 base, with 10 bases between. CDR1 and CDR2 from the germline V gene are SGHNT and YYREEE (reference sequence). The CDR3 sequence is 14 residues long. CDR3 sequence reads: CASSSQGPNTEAFF. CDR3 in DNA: TGTGCCAGCAGCTCTCAGGGACCGAACACTGAAGCTTTCTTT.

The CDR3 bases are TGTGCCTGGAGTGTACAAGCGGCTACCTACGAGCAGTACTTC. This sequence encodes CAWSVQAATYEQYF. The chain joins TRBV30 to TRBJ2-7; a possible D gene is TRBD2 (5 bases). CDR3 size: 14 residues. Deletions cut 0 bases from V and 2 bases from J, with 11 bases between. The V gene's germline CDR1 is GTSNPN and CDR2 SVGIG (reference sequence). Complete variable domain (other parts from reference TRBV30 and TRBJ2-7): SQTIHQWPATLVQPVGSPLSLECTVEGTSNPNLYWYRQAAGRGLQLLFYSVGIGQISSEVPQNLSASRPQDRQFILSSKKLLLSDSGFYLCAWSVQAATYEQYFGPGTRLTVT.

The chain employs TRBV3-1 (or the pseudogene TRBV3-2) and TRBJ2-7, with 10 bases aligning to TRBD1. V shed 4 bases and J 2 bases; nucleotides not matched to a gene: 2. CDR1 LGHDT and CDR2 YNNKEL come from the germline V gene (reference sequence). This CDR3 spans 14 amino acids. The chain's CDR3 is CASSPGTGAYEQYF. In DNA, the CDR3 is TGTGCCAGCAGCCCCGGGACAGGGGCCTACGAGCAGTACTTC.

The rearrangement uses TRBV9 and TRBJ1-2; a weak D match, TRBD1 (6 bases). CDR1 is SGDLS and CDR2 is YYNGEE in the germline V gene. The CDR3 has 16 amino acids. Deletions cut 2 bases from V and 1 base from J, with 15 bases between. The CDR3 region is CASSVDGGGVNYGYTF. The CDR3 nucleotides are TGTGCCAGCAGCGTTGACGGAGGGGGAGTTAACTATGGCTACACCTTC.

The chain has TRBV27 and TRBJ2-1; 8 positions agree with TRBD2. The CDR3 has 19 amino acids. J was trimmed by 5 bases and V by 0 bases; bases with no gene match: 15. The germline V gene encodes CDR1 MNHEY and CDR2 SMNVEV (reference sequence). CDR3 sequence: CASSLSLISLAAGNNEQFF. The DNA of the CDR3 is TGTGCCAGCAGTTTATCCCTTATCTCACTAGCGGCGGGGAACAATGAGCAGTTCTTC.

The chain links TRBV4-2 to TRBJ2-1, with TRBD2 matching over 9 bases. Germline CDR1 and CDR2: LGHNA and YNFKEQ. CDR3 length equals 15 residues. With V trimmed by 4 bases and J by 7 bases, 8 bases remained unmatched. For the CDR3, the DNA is TGTGCCAGCAGCCGGGGGCCTAGCGGGGAAAATGAGCAGTTCTTC. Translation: CASSRGPSGENEQFF.

In DNA form, the CDR3 reads TGTGCCAGCAGTTACGACAGTATGAACACTGAAGCTTTCTTT. Residues: CASSYDSMNTEAFF. The chain employs TRBV6-5 and TRBJ1-1; D may be TRBD1 (5 bases). Germline CDR1 MNHEY, CDR2 SVGAGI. With 2 bases removed from V and 0 bases from J, the gap between germline ends came to 7 bases. The CDR3 runs 14 residues.

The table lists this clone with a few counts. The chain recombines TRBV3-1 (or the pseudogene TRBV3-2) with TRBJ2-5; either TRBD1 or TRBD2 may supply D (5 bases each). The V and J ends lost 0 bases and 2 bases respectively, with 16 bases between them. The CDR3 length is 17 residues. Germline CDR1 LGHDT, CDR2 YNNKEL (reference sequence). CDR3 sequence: CASSQEVGRAAQETQYF. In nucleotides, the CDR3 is TGTGCCAGCAGCCAAGAGGTGGGGCGGGCGGCACAAGAGACCCAGTACTTC.

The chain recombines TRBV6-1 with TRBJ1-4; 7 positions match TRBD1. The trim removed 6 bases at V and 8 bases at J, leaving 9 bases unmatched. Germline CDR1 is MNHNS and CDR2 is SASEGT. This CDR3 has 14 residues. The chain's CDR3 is CASRETGFFEKLFF. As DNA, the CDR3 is TGTGCCAGCAGAGAGACAGGGTTCTTCGAAAAACTGTTTTTT.

The CDR3 region is CASRGAGGPTGELFF. As DNA, the CDR3 is TGTGCCAGCAGGGGAGCGGGCGGACCCACCGGGGAGCTGTTTTTT. The chain uses TRBV2 and TRBJ2-2, with D possibly being TRBD2 (6 bases). CDR1 and CDR2 (germline): SNHLY, FYNNEI. The V gene lost 6 bases and the J gene lost 4 bases, with 15 bases spanning the gap. The CDR3 length is 15 residues.

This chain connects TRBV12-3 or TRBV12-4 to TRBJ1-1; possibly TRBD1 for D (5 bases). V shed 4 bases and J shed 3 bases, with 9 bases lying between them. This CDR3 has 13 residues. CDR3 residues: CASSSKGDTEAFF. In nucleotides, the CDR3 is TGTGCCAGCAGTTCAAAAGGGGACACTGAAGCTTTCTTT.

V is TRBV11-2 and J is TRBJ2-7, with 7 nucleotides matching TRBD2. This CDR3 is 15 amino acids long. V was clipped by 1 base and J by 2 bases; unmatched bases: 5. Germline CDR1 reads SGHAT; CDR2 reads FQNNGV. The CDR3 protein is CASSLARGSPYEQYF. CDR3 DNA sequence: TGTGCCAGCAGCTTAGCGCGGGGGTCCCCCTACGAGCAGTACTTC.

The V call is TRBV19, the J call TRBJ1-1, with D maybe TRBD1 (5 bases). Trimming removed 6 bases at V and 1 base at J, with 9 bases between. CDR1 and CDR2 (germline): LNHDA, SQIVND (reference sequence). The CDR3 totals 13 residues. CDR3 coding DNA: TGTGCCAGTAGCGACAGCGGGAACACTGAAGCTTTCTTT. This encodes CASSDSGNTEAFF.

The CDR3 is CASSDGTPFSGANVLTF. The CDR3 bases are TGTGCCAGCAGTGATGGGACCCCTTTCTCTGGGGCCAACGTCCTGACTTTC. V is TRBV25-1 and J is TRBJ2-6; D possibly matches TRBD1 or TRBD2 (5 bases each). This CDR3 has 17 residues. The ends were cut back, 3 bases at V and 0 bases at J, with 12 bases in the middle. CDR1 and CDR2 (germline): MGHDK, SYGVNS.